Each of the 23 T cell receptor beta chains below was sequenced from the same sample in a study of beta chain features in type 1 diabetes (dated by TCRdb to 2016 to 2018). The library was prepared using the immunoSEQ multiplex PCR assay. The High Capacity cDNA Reverse Transcription Kit was used to reverse transcribe all of the isolated RNA, meaning that expressed TCRB transcripts were what got sequenced. TCRdb's version of the immuneACCESS table is confined to in-frame rearrangements and falls short of the full clone set. An unresolved V gene accounts for under half of the shortfall where checked; the remainder is of unknown origin. The sample data list under 450,000 clones, and approximately 14% of these were observed just once. The ten top clones hold under 0.04% of the sample. Sequencing was done on a sample of naive CD4+ T cells from blood. The cell subset or site label corresponds to: true naive CD4+ T cells. The receptors stem from a man aged 25-40 years in good health.

This clone was counted a few times. The V and J genes are TRBV7-3 and TRBJ2-5; D ambiguous. The CDR3 runs 9 residues. The V and J ends lost 9 bases and 4 bases respectively, with 3 bases between them. Germline CDR1 reads SGHTA; CDR2 reads FQGTGA. This CDR3 is CARRETQYF. CDR3 sequence (DNA): TGTGCCAGACGAGAGACCCAGTACTTC. Full variable domain (remainder filled in from reference TRBV7-3 and TRBJ2-5): GAGVSQTPSNKVTEKGKYVELRCDPISGHTALYWYRQSLGQGPEFLIYFQGTGAADDSGLPNDRFFAVRPEGSVSTLKIQRTERGDSAVYLCARRETQYFGPGTRLLVL.

This clone was counted only a few times. The chain is built from TRBV10-3 and TRBJ2-5; a possible D gene is TRBD2 (5 bases). The last part of the DNA fits TRBJ2-7 better; the J call may be wrong. Germline CDR1 and CDR2: ENHRY and SYGVKD. The CDR3 is 12 amino acids. The CDR3 coding sequence is TGTGCCACCAAAATGTCGGGATACGAGCAGTACTTC. Translating it yields CATKMSGYEQYF.

The table lists this clone with a few counts. The chain couples TRBV4-1 to TRBJ2-6, with D tentatively TRBD1 or TRBD2 (5 bases each). The germline V and J ends were trimmed by 0 bases and 0 bases, with 18 bases remaining between them. Germline assignment: CDR1 MGHRA and CDR2 YSYEKL. The CDR3 contains 20 residues. Here the CDR3 DNA reads TGCGCCAGCAGCCAAGACCTATTACGGGACCATTACTCTGGGGCCAACGTCCTGACTTTC. This encodes CASSQDLLRDHYSGANVLTF.

This clone has a handful of counts. V and J are TRBV5-4 and TRBJ2-5; 8 bases map to TRBD1. V shed 4 bases and J 5 bases; nucleotides not matched to a gene: 10. Germline values: CDR1 SGHNT, CDR2 YYREEE (reference sequence). This CDR3 is 15 amino acids long. For the CDR3, the DNA is TGTGCCAGCAGCCCTGACAGGGGTTCGGGGGAGACCCAGTACTTC. Amino acid sequence: CASSPDRGSGETQYF.

This clone came up a few times. The chain joins TRBV7-2 to TRBJ2-7; D remains ambiguous. Germline V gene sequence: CDR1 SGHTA, CDR2 FQGNSA. CDR3 size: 13 residues. V was shortened by 5 bases and J by 4 bases, with 12 bases between the two germline ends. The CDR3 loop is CASSEARQYEQYF. CDR3 bases: TGTGCCAGCAGCGAAGCCCGCCAATACGAGCAGTACTTC.

V usage is TRBV4-3 and J usage is TRBJ1-1; D might be TRBD1 (5 bases). V lost 0 bases and J 11 bases, leaving 13 bases between the germline ends. The CDR3 sequence is 13 residues long. Germline V CDR1 and CDR2: LGHNA, YSLEER. CDR3 loop: CASSQEGTLRAFF. The CDR3 DNA reads TGCGCCAGCAGCCAAGAAGGGACTCTTAGGGCTTTCTTT.

About this clone itself: With a much larger clone just one base away, this may be a read error. The rearrangement links TRBV7-2 to TRBJ2-3; D gene unclear. Trimming stripped 4 bases from V and 3 bases from J, with 5 bases between. The CDR3 runs to 12 residues. Looked up from germline, CDR1 is SGHTA and CDR2 is FQGNSA. CDR3 DNA sequence: TGTGCCAGCAGCTCGGGTACAGATACGCAGTATTTT. It encodes CASSSGTDTQYF.

The J gene is TRBJ2-1, the V gene TRBV7-6, with D unresolved. With 4 bases removed from V and 5 bases from J, the gap between germline ends came to 9 bases. The V gene's germline CDR1 is SGHVS and CDR2 FNYEAQ. This CDR3 contains 13 residues. The DNA of the CDR3 is TGTGCCAGCAGCTCATACCAAAACAATGAGCAGTTCTTC. This encodes CASSSYQNNEQFF.

This clone was seen at least ten times. The chain links TRBV19 to TRBJ2-7; 8 nucleotides align to TRBD1. Germline CDR1 LNHDA, CDR2 SQIVND (reference sequence). V was clipped by 9 bases and J by 4 bases; unmatched bases: 8. The length of the CDR3 is 13 residues. DNA for the CDR3: TGTGCCAGCACCGGGACAGGAGTGTACGAGCAGTACTTC. Translated, it gives CASTGTGVYEQYF.

This clone was picked up a small number of times. V is TRBV21-1 and J is TRBJ1-1; the table assigns TRBD1, which was not confirmed against the DNA. TRBV21-1 is marked as a pseudogene. This CDR3 has 15 residues. The CDR3: CASSKGRQGATEAFF. Written as DNA, the CDR3 is TGTGCCAGCAGCAAAGGCCGGCAGGGGGCCACTGAAGCTTTCTTT.

The V call is TRBV6-5, the J call TRBJ1-3; TRBD1 might be the D (5 bases). The germline V gene has CDR1 MNHEY and CDR2 SVGAGI. The CDR3 sequence is 16 residues long. Trimming took 3 bases from V and 2 from J, leaving 14 bases between them. CDR3: CASSYFRGTAGNTIYF. In DNA form, the CDR3 reads TGTGCCAGCAGTTATTTCCGCGGGACCGCTGGAAACACCATATATTTT.

This clone has just a few counts. This chain connects TRBV6-6 to TRBJ2-7; tentatively, D is TRBD1 or TRBD2 (6 bases each). The germline V gene has CDR1 MNHNY and CDR2 SVGAGI (reference sequence). The CDR3 sequence is 13 residues long. V was trimmed by 6 bases and J by 3 bases, leaving 12 bases between them. The DNA for the CDR3 is TGTGCCAGCAGCCGGGGGCAGAGCTACGAGCAGTACTTC. Amino acids: CASSRGQSYEQYF.

This clone was counted a few times. The chain has TRBV9 and TRBJ2-7; tentative D call: TRBD2 (6 bases). CDR3 length: 15 amino acids. V lost 0 bases and J lost 5, with 15 bases in between. Germline V CDR1 and CDR2: SGDLS, YYNGEE. The CDR3 DNA reads TGTGCCAGCAGCGTAGTTCCTACTAGCCGGGACGAGCAGTACTTC. Its protein is CASSVVPTSRDEQYF.

The chain joins TRBV4-3 to TRBJ2-1; 7 bases are a match to TRBD2. The CDR3 extends over 16 amino acids. CDR1 LGHNA and CDR2 YSLEER come from the germline V gene. Trimming took 1 base from V and 4 from J; bases not matched to a gene: 7. This CDR3 reads CASSQVSGRVYNEQFF. CDR3 DNA: TGCGCCAGCAGCCAAGTATCGGGGAGGGTATACAATGAGCAGTTCTTC.

The chain joins TRBV4-3 to TRBJ2-5; D might be TRBD2 (6 bases). The CDR3 is 17 amino acids. Trimming left V 0 bases short and J 1 base short, with 15 bases between. In germline, CDR1 is LGHNA, CDR2 YSLEER. In DNA, the CDR3 is TGCGCCAGCAGCCAAGACCCCGGGCTAGCGCCCCAAGAGACCCAGTACTTC. Translating it yields CASSQDPGLAPQETQYF.

This clone was recorded a few times. The rearrangement links TRBV29-1 to TRBJ2-1; TRBD2 agrees at 11 bases. Germline values: CDR1 SQVTM, CDR2 ANQGSEA. The CDR3 loop spans 14 amino acids. Losses at the gene ends were 7 bases for V and 6 bases for J; bases not matched to a gene: 8. CDR3 in amino acids: CSGDGTSGANEQFF. CDR3 in DNA: TGCAGCGGTGACGGGACTAGCGGAGCCAATGAGCAGTTCTTC.

This clone was found a few times. The V call is TRBV7-2, the J call TRBJ2-5, with 9 positions matching TRBD2. The CDR3 is made up of 15 amino acids. V was clipped by 1 base and J by 9 bases; unmatched bases: 9. Germline V gene lookup returns CDR1 SGHTA and CDR2 FQGNSA. CDR3 residues: CASSLEVGTSRPQYF. CDR3 nucleotides: TGTGCCAGCAGCTTAGAGGTTGGGACTAGCAGGCCCCAGTACTTC.

In its sample, this clone was seen a few times. For the CDR3, the DNA is TGTGCCAGTGGGAGAGGACCTAATGAAAAACTGTTTTTT. Translation: CASGRGPNEKLFF. This chain uses TRBV19 with TRBJ1-4; D gene uncertain. The CDR3 spans 13 residues. V gave up 8 bases and J gave up 3 bases, with 10 bases separating them. Per the germline V gene, CDR1 is LNHDA and CDR2 is SQIVND (reference sequence). Full variable domain (outside the CDR3, taken from reference TRBV19 and TRBJ1-4): DGGITQSPKYLFRKEGQNVTLSCEQNLNHDAMYWYRQDPGQGLRLIYYSQIVNDFQKGDIAEGYSVSREKKESFPLTVTSAQKNPTAFYLCASGRGPNEKLFFGSGTQLSVL.

The chain carries TRBV5-4 and TRBJ2-7, with D possibly TRBD2 on 5 matching bases. From germline, CDR1 is SGHNT and CDR2 YYREEE (reference sequence). V was pared by 4 bases and J by 7 bases, with 18 bases between. The CDR3 runs to 14 residues. The CDR3 DNA sequence: TGTGCCAGCAGCAGCGGCGGGCGCGGTAGAGAGCAGTACTTC. Residues: CASSSGGRGREQYF.

The V call is TRBV7-2, the J call TRBJ2-3; a weak D match, TRBD2 (5 bases). The V gene's germline CDR1 is SGHTA and CDR2 FQGNSA. The germline V and J ends were trimmed by 6 bases and 5 bases, with 12 bases remaining between them. The CDR3 consists of 13 residues. The CDR3 loop reads CASSPRTGDTQYF. In DNA, the CDR3 is TGTGCCAGCAGTCCCAGGACTGGAGATACGCAGTATTTT.

This clone appeared a few times. The genes are TRBV25-1 and TRBJ2-5; no definite D call. The CDR3 consists of 13 residues. Germline CDR1 is MGHDK and CDR2 is SYGVNS. With 4 bases removed from V and 5 bases from J, the gap between germline ends came to 11 bases. The CDR3 protein is CASSAISRETQYF. CDR3 DNA: TGTGCCAGCAGTGCCATAAGTAGGGAGACCCAGTACTTC.

This CDR3 is CASSRRAGYTDTQYF. CDR3 in DNA: TGTGCCAGCAGCCGAAGGGCGGGATACACAGATACGCAGTATTTT. This chain uses TRBV7-2 with TRBJ2-3, with a possible D match to TRBD2 (6 bases). Per germline, CDR1 SGHTA and CDR2 FQGNSA. V lost 5 bases, J lost 2 bases, and 14 bases lay in between. The CDR3 extends over 15 amino acids.

This clone was seen more than once but under ten times. The chain links TRBV5-4 to TRBJ1-1; weak D call: TRBD1 (6 bases). Germline CDR1 and CDR2: SGHNT and YYREEE (reference sequence). This CDR3 spans 16 amino acids. The V end was cut by 0 bases, the J end by 3 bases, with 15 bases between. The chain's CDR3 is CASSLAQGRGDTEAFF. The CDR3 nucleotides are TGTGCCAGCAGCTTGGCTCAGGGGAGAGGGGACACTGAAGCTTTCTTT.